The sequence of this T cell receptor (beta chain) was determined in a study of CD8 T cells in Susac syndrome (dated by TCRdb to the late 2010s). Some background on the complete study: Among the Susac syndrome patients who were sequenced, clinically active disease was present in over 5 and clinical remission was observed in roughly 8. Whether CD8+ T cell activation and differentiation in Susac syndrome was antigen driven was tested using repertoire sequencing. At blood withdrawal, Susac syndrome patients were therapy-naive, treated with corticosteroids (with IVIg additionally given to some), or treated with IVIg alone. Paper-wide results and their limitations: In patients with Susac syndrome, the CD4+ T cell repertoire showed no detectable clonal expansion. The TCR sequencing and HLA analysis was acknowledged to have included a relatively small number of individuals.

Comment on this clonotype: This clone's antigen is unknown. No base-level quality is on record; no much larger clone is a single base apart.

CDR1 SEHNR and CDR2 FQNEAQ were looked up in the germline V gene (reference sequence). From cysteine to phenylalanine, the CDR3 is 14 amino acids long. The kept DNA is CDR3 alone, 42 bases in frame from the first base. V gives up 5 bases and J gives up 4 bases, and the segment between their germline ends measures 14 bases. Peripheral blood CD8+ and CD4+ T cells from healthy donors, Susac syndrome patients and multiple sclerosis patients were profiled using high-throughput TCR beta sequencing. Recently defined diagnostic criteria for definite or probable disease were met by the Susac syndrome patients. Bulk CD8+ and CD4+ T cells were purified magnetically by negative isolation, whereas CD8+ TEMRA cells were enriched by FACS. Blood was drawn into EDTA tubes, processed within 24 hours, and PBMCs were isolated by density gradient centrifugation. PBMCs intended for TCR sequencing were frozen in liquid nitrogen and were later thawed in a 37 degrees C water bath. The sorted or isolated CD4+, CD8+ and CD8+ TEMRA cells reached a purity of at least 90%.

RNA was extracted with the RNeasy kit and roughly 0.45 to 1 ug was reverse transcribed using random hexamers. The immunoSEQ multiplex PCR assay, covering 54 Vbeta and 13 Jbeta segments, was used to amplify TCR beta CDR3 regions. PCR amplification bias was corrected by using a synthetic template baseline for primer optimization and computational correction. The published analysis was carried out like this. Reads were assigned to V, D and J genes according to IMGT and analyzed in immunoSEQ Analyzer, with only productive sequences retained. Clonality was calculated as one minus the Shannon entropy normalized by log2 of the number of productive unique sequences. Public and private clones were assessed among the 100 most prevalent clones of each patient and control. Clones were defined as Susac-specific when absent from the healthy and MS cohorts, from approximately 1,100 published viral clones and from other ImmuneACCESS disease sequences. TCRdb took the public reads, trimmed them with fastp at Q25, ran MiXCR for clone calling and kept in-frame beta chains. Under each unique CDR3 protein, matching rows form one entry showing the most common genes and DNA. These V and J calls originate from TCRdb's pipeline instead of the authors' own analysis. In all, the sample holds about 77,000 distinct CDR3 sequences, and around 93% of those were seen once. Of the sample, around 0.57% is held by the ten largest clones.

The sequence links TRBV7-9 to TRBJ1-1, and TRBD1 may be the D gene, going by 6 matching bases. The receptor comes from a human donor with Susac syndrome. The material sequenced was CD4+ T cells from PBMCs. In nucleotide form, the sequence is TGTGCCAGCAGCCCCAACATAGGGGGCACTGAAGCTTTCTTT. Translated, this is CASSPNIGGTEAFF.